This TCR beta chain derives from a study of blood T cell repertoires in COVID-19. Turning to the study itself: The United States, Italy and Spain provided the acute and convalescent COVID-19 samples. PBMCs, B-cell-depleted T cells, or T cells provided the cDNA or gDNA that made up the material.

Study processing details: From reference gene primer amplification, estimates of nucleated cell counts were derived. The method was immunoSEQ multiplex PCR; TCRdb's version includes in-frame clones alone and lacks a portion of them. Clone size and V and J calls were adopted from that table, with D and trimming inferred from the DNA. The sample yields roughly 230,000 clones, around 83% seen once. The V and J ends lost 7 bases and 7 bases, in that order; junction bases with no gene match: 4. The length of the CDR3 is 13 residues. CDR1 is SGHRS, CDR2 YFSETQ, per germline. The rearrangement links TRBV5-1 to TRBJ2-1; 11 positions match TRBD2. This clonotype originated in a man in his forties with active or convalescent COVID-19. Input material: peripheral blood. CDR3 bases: TGCGCCAGCGAGGCTAGCGGGGGGAATGAGCAGTTCTTC. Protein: CASEASGGNEQFF.